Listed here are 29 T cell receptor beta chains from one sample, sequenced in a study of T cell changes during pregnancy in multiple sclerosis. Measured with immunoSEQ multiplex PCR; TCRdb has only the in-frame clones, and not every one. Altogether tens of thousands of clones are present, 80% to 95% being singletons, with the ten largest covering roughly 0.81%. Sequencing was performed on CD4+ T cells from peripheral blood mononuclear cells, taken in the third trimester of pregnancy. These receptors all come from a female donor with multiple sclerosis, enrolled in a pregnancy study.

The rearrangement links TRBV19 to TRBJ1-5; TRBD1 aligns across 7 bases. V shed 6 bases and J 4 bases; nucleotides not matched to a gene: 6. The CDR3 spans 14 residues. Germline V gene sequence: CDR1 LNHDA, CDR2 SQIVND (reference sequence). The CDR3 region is CASRRQGLNQPQHF. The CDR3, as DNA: TGTGCCAGTAGGAGACAGGGCCTTAATCAGCCCCAGCATTTT.

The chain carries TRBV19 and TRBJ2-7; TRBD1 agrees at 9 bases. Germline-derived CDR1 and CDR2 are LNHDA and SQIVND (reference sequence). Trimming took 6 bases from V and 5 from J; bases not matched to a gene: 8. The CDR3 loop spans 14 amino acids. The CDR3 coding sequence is TGTGCCAGTAGCGCGTACAGGGGGCGAGACGAGCAGTACTTC. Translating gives CASSAYRGRDEQYF.

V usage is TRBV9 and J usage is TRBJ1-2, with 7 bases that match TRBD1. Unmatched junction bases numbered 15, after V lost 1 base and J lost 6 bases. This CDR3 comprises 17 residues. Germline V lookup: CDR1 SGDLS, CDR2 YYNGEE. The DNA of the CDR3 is TGTGCCAGCAGCGTAAGTCGGTCCCGGGACAGAGATAATGGCTACACCTTC. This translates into CASSVSRSRDRDNGYTF.

CDR3 residues: CASSFRTGGRNEQFF. In DNA form, the CDR3 reads TGTGCCAGCAGCTTCCGGACAGGGGGCAGGAATGAGCAGTTCTTC. The chain joins TRBV7-2 to TRBJ2-1, with TRBD1 identical over 11 bases. V shed 3 bases and J 7 bases; nucleotides not matched to a gene: 5. CDR3 length: 15 residues. Germline V gene data show CDR1 as SGHTA and CDR2 as FQGNSA.

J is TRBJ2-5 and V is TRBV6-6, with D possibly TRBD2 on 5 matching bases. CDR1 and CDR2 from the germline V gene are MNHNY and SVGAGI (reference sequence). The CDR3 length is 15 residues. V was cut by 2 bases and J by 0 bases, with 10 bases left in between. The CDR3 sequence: CASSYEGRYQETQYF. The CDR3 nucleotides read TGTGCCAGCAGTTACGAGGGAAGGTACCAAGAGACCCAGTACTTC.

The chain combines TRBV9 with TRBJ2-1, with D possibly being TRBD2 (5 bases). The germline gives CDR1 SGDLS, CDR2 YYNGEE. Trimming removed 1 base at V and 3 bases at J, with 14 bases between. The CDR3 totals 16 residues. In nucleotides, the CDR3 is TGTGCCAGCAGCGTACAAGGGAGAAGGAGCTACAATGAGCAGTTCTTC. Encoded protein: CASSVQGRRSYNEQFF. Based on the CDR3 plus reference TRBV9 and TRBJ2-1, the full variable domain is DSGVTQTPKHLITATGQRVTLRCSPRSGDLSVYWYQQSLDQGLQFLIQYYNGEERAKGNILERFSAQQFPDLHSELNLSSLELGDSALYFCASSVQGRRSYNEQFFGPGTRLTVL.

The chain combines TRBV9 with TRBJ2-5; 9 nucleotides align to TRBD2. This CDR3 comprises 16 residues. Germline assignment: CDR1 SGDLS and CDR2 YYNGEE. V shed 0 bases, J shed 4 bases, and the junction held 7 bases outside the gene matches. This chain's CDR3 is CASSVEGSGGSETQYF. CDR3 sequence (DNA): TGTGCCAGCAGCGTAGAGGGTAGCGGGGGATCAGAGACCCAGTACTTC. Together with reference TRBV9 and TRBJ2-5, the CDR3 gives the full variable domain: DSGVTQTPKHLITATGQRVTLRCSPRSGDLSVYWYQQSLDQGLQFLIQYYNGEERAKGNILERFSAQQFPDLHSELNLSSLELGDSALYFCASSVEGSGGSETQYFGPGTRLLVL.

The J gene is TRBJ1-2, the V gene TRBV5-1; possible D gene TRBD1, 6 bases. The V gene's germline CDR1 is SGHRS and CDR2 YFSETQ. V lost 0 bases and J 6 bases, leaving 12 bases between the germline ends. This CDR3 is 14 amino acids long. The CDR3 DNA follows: TGCGCCAGCAGCTTGGGGACAGTGATCAATGGCTACACCTTC. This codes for CASSLGTVINGYTF.

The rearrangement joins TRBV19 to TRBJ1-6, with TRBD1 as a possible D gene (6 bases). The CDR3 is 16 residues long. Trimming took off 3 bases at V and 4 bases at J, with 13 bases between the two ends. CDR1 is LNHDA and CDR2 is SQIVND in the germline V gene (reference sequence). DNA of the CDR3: TGTGCCAGTAGTATCCAGGACAGCGCGTATAATTCACCCCTCCACTTT. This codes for CASSIQDSAYNSPLHF.

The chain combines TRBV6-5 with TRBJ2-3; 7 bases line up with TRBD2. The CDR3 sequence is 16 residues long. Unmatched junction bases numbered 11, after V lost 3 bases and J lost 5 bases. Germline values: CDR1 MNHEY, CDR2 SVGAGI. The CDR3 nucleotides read TGTGCCAGCAGTTATGGACTAGGCCCCCGGGAAGATACGCAGTATTTT. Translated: CASSYGLGPREDTQYF.

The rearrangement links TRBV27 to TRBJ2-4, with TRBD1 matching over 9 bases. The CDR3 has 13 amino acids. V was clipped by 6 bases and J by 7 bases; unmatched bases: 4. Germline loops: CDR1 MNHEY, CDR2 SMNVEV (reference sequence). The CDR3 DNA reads TGTGCCAGCAGGAGGACAGGGGAGAACATTCAGTACTTC. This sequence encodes CASRRTGENIQYF.

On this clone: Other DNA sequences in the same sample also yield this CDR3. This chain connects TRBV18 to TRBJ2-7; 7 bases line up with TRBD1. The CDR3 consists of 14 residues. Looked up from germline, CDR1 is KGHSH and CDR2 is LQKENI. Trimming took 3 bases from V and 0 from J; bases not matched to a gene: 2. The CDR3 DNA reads TGTGCCAGCTCACCGGGACAGACCTCCTACGAGCAGTACTTC. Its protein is CASSPGQTSYEQYF. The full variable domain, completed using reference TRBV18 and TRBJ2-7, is NAGVMQNPRHLVRRRGQEARLRCSPMKGHSHVYWYRQLPEEGLKFMVYLQKENIIDESGMPKERFSAEFPKEGPSILRIQQVVRGDSAAYFCASSPGQTSYEQYFGPGTRLTVT.

The CDR3 DNA is TGTGCCAGCAGCTCGGGACAGGGCCCCAATCAGCCCCAGCATTTT. Protein: CASSSGQGPNQPQHF. J is TRBJ1-5 and V is TRBV7-9, with TRBD1 matching over 9 bases. Losses at the gene ends were 4 bases for V and 3 bases for J; bases not matched to a gene: 4. There are 15 residues in the CDR3. The germline gives CDR1 SEHNR, CDR2 FQNEAQ (reference sequence).

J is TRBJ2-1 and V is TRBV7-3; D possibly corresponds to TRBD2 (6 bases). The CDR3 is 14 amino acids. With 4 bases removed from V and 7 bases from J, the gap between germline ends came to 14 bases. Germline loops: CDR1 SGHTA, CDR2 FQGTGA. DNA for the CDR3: TGTGCCAGCAGCTCCTGGGGGACTCTAAATGAGCAGTTCTTC. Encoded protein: CASSSWGTLNEQFF.

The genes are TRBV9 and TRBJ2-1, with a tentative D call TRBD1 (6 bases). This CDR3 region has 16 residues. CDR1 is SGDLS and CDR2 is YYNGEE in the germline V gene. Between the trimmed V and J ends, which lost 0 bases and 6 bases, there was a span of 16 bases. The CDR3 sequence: CASSVVIGGPTNEQFF. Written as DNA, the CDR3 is TGTGCCAGCAGCGTAGTAATTGGGGGCCCGACCAATGAGCAGTTCTTC.

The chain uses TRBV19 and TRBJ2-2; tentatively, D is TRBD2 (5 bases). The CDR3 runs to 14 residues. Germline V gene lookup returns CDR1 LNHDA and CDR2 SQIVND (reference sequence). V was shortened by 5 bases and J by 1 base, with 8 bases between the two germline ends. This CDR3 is CASSREGNTGELFF. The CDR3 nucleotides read TGTGCCAGTAGTCGCGAGGGGAACACCGGGGAGCTGTTTTTT.

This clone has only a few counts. The CDR3 protein is CASSLQANQPQHF. The CDR3 region has the DNA TGTGCCAGCAGCTTACAGGCAAATCAGCCCCAGCATTTT. The rearrangement uses TRBV7-9 and TRBJ1-5; D is uncertain. The CDR3 length is 13 residues. V lost 2 bases and J 4 bases, leaving 6 bases between the germline ends. Germline loops: CDR1 SEHNR, CDR2 FQNEAQ (reference sequence).

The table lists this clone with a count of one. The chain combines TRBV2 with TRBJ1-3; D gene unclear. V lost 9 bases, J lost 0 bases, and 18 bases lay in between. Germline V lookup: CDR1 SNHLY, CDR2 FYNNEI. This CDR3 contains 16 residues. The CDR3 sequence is CASGKVTGSSGNTIYF. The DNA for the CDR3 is TGTGCCAGTGGGAAGGTGACGGGGAGCTCTGGAAACACCATATATTTT. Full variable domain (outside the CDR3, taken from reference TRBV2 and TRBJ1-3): EPEVTQTPSHQVTQMGQEVILRCVPISNHLYFYWYRQILGQKVEFLVSFYNNEISEKSEIFDDQFSVERPDGSNFTLKIRSTKLEDSAMYFCASGKVTGSSGNTIYFGEGSWLTVV.

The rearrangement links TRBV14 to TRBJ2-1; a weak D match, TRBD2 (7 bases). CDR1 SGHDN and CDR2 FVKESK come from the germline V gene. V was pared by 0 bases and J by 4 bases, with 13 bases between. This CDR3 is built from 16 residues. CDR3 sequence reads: CASSQDRGGLYNEQFF. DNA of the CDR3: TGTGCCAGCAGCCAAGATAGGGGGGGCCTGTACAATGAGCAGTTCTTC.

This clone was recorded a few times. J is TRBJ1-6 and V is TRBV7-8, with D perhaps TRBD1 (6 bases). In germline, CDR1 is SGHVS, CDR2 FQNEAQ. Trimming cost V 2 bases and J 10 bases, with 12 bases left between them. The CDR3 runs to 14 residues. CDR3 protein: CASSLNQGFSPLHF. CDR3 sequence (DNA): TGTGCCAGCAGCTTAAACCAGGGGTTCTCACCCCTCCACTTT.

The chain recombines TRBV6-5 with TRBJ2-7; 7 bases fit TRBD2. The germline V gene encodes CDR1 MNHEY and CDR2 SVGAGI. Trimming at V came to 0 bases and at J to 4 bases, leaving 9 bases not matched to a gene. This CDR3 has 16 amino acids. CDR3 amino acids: CASSYSGGTGGYEQYF. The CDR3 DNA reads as TGTGCCAGCAGTTACTCTGGGGGGACGGGGGGTTACGAGCAGTACTTC.

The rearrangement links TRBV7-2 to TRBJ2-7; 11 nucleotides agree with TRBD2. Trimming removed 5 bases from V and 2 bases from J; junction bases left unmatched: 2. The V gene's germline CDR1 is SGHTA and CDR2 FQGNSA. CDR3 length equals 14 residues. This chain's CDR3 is CASSTSGGPYEQYF. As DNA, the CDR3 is TGTGCCAGCAGCACTAGCGGGGGACCCTACGAGCAGTACTTC.

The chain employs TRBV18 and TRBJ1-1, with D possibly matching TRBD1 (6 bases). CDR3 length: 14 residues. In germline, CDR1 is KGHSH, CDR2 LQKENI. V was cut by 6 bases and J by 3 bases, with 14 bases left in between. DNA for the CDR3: TGTGCCAGCTCGACGGGACGGACAGACACTGAAGCTTTCTTT. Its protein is CASSTGRTDTEAFF.

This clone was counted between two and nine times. The CDR3 DNA reads TGTGCCAGCCGCAAGGACAGTAACTATGGCTACACCTTC. It codes for CASRKDSNYGYTF. The chain employs TRBV6-5 and TRBJ1-2; tentatively, D is TRBD1 (6 bases). Germline V gene sequence: CDR1 MNHEY, CDR2 SVGAGI. This CDR3 spans 13 amino acids. Trimming left V 8 bases short and J 1 base short, with 11 bases between.

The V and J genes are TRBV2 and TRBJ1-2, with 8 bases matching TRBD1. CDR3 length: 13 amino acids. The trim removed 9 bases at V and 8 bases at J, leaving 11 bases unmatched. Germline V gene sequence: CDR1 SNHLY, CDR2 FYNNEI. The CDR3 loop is CARNDRGSRGYTF. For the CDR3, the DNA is TGTGCCAGAAACGACAGGGGAAGTCGGGGCTACACCTTC.

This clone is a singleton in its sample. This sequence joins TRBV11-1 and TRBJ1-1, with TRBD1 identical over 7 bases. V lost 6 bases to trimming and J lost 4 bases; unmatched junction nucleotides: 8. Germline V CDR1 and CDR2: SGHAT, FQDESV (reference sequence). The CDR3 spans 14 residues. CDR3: CASRRATGATEAFF. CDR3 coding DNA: TGTGCCAGCAGGCGAGCCACAGGGGCCACTGAAGCTTTCTTT.

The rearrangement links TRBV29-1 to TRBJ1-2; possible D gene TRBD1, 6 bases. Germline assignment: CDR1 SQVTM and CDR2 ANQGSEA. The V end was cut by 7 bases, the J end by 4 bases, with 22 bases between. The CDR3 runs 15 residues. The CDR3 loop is CSASLGTQGSYGYTF. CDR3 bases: TGCAGCGCTTCGCTCGGGACACAAGGATCCTATGGCTACACCTTC.

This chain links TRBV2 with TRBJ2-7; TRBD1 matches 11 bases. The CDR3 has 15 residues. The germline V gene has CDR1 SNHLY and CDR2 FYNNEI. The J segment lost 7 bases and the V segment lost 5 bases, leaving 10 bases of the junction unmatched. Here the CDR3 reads CASSLLDRGPGEQYF. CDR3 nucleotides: TGTGCCAGCAGTTTACTGGACAGGGGGCCAGGAGAGCAGTACTTC.

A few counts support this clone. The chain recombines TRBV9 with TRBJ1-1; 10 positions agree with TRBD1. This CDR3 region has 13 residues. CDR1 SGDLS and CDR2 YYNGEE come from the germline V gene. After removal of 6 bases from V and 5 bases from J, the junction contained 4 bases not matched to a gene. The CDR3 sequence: CASTGTGETEAFF. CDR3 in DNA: TGTGCCAGCACCGGGACAGGGGAGACTGAAGCTTTCTTT. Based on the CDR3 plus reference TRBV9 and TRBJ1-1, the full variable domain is DSGVTQTPKHLITATGQRVTLRCSPRSGDLSVYWYQQSLDQGLQFLIQYYNGEERAKGNILERFSAQQFPDLHSELNLSSLELGDSALYFCASTGTGETEAFFGQGTRLTVV.